This T cell receptor (beta chain) was sequenced during a study of identical twins. Study conclusions and caveats: Part of the zero-insertion signal could reflect confounding by invariant MAIT and iNKT cells.

This CDR3 spans 15 amino acids. The ends were cut back, 8 bases at V and 6 bases at J, with 23 bases in the middle. As concerns this clonotype: Its antigen is unidentified.

Template switching introduced a universal primer site, and the cDNA bore unique molecular identifiers. TCRdb analysed the 5' RACE reads with MiXCR anew, one entry per CDR3 protein. The sample has fewer than 800,000 distinct CDR3 sequences; about 7.6% are singletons. The same sample was also studied in work on yellow fever vaccine responses in identical twins.

The J gene is TRBJ2-7, the V gene TRBV12-3 or TRBV12-4; a possible D gene is TRBD1 (8 bases). The receptor comes from a woman under 30 in good health. Sequenced sample: PBMCs. The CDR3 loop reads CASLTGGAEMSEQYF. The CDR3 DNA reads TGTGCCAGCCTAACAGGGGGGGCCGAAATGAGCGAGCAGTACTTC.